The T cell receptor (beta chain) described here comes from a study of T cells after posttransplantation cyclophosphamide. Regarding the study as a whole: Blood and skin or GI T cell repertoires showed limited TRB overlap. Donor CD8+ memory clones often dominated recipient blood repertoires at later times. After PTCy, TRB diversity resembled that of CNI/methotrexate controls.

This clone has a handful of counts. Its matching antigen is unknown. Sequencing was performed with immunoSEQ multiplex PCR; in TCRdb, only in-frame clones are kept and a portion is missing. The sample holds 6,000 to 8,000 clones, about four fifths seen once. The V gene lost 5 bases and the J gene lost 0 bases, with 7 bases spanning the gap. The CDR3 is 13 residues long. Per germline, CDR1 MNHEY and CDR2 SVGAGI. Busulfan-fludarabine conditioning, marrow transplant, and cyclophosphamide on days +3 and +4 were administered. The source was PBMCs, collected after allogeneic stem cell transplant with posttransplant cyclophosphamide. The chain carries TRBV6-5 and TRBJ1-1; no firm D call. The receptor was isolated from a female patient in her 50s who received an allogeneic stem cell transplant from a related donor, was CMV-positive, and had no GVHD. Some of the T cells may derive from the graft donor. CDR3 loop: CASSIHLNTEAFF. In DNA, the CDR3 is TGTGCCAGCAGTATACACCTGAACACTGAAGCTTTCTTT.